These 9 T cell receptor beta chains came from one sample sequenced in a study of blood T cell repertoires in COVID-19. Produced via immunoSEQ multiplex PCR; TCRdb's table is partial and in-frame only. This sample carries around 160,000 clones, 84% of them seen once, and the ten largest clones take under 7%. Sequencing used PBMCs or T cells enriched from blood (not recorded which). These receptors came from a woman aged 45-65 years who had been exposed to COVID-19.

CDR3 DNA sequence: TGCGCCAGCAGCGTTAACGGGGGTCGGGAAGAGACCCAGTACTTC. Amino acid sequence: CASSVNGGREETQYF. This rearrangement joins TRBV5-1 to TRBJ2-5; TRBD2 is a possible D gene (6 bases). The germline CDR1 and CDR2 sequences are SGHRS and YFSETQ. The CDR3 spans 15 residues. V lost 4 bases to trimming and J lost 3 bases, with 16 bases between them.

The gene calls are TRBV7-2 and TRBJ1-6; the D gene is possibly TRBD1 (6 bases). Trimming pared 1 base from V and 10 bases from J, leaving 11 bases between. Germline loops: CDR1 SGHTA, CDR2 FQGNSA. CDR3 size: 14 residues. The CDR3 here is CASSLVQGRSPLHF. DNA of the CDR3: TGTGCCAGCAGCTTAGTACAGGGTAGATCACCCCTCCACTTT.

This chain joins TRBV7-9 and TRBJ1-4, with TRBD1 identical over 9 bases. V lost 5 bases and J lost 7; bases outside the gene matches: 8. Germline V lookup: CDR1 SEHNR, CDR2 FQNEAQ (reference sequence). CDR3 length: 15 residues. CDR3 protein: CASSGKRTGAEKLFF. In DNA form, the CDR3 reads TGTGCCAGCAGCGGAAAACGGACAGGGGCTGAAAAACTGTTTTTT. Full variable domain (remainder filled in from reference TRBV7-9 and TRBJ1-4): DTGVSQNPRHKITKRGQNVTFRCDPISEHNRLYWYRQTLGQGPEFLTYFQNEAQLEKSRLLSDRFSAERPKGSFSTLEIQRTEQGDSAMYLCASSGKRTGAEKLFFGSGTQLSVL.

This sequence joins TRBV11-2 and TRBJ2-7; 12 bases match TRBD2. The CDR3 extends over 15 amino acids. Germline V gene lookup returns CDR1 SGHAT and CDR2 FQNNGV. Germline trimming cut 4 bases from V and 3 bases from J; bases unmatched to any gene: 4. CDR3 region: CASSYGLAGLYEQYF. CDR3 DNA: TGTGCCAGCAGCTACGGACTAGCGGGACTCTACGAGCAGTACTTC. Looking up the rest from reference TRBV11-2 and TRBJ2-7 gives the full variable domain: EAGVAQSPRYKIIEKRQSVAFWCNPISGHATLYWYQQILGQGPKLLIQFQNNGVVDDSQLPKDRFSAERLKGVDSTLKIQPAKLEDSAVYLCASSYGLAGLYEQYFGPGTRLTVT.

V and J are TRBV7-2 and TRBJ1-1, with TRBD1 matching over 10 bases. The V gene's germline CDR1 is SGHTA and CDR2 FQGNSA. The CDR3 is 18 residues long. Trimming removed 5 bases from V and 0 bases from J; junction bases left unmatched: 12. Here the CDR3 reads CASSLPTGGVRMNTEAFF. CDR3 DNA: TGTGCCAGCAGCCTACCGACAGGGGGCGTGCGAATGAACACTGAAGCTTTCTTT.

The chain links TRBV12-2 to TRBJ1-6; the D segment call TRBD1 is taken from the table without a DNA check. TRBV12-2 is given as a pseudogene. The CDR3 runs to 15 residues. The DNA of the CDR3 is TGTGCAAGTCGCTTAGTAGTACAGGACAATTCACCCCTCCACTTT. Residues: CASRLVVQDNSPLHF.

This chain connects TRBV4-2 to TRBJ2-2; D remains ambiguous. The ends were cut back, 1 base at V and 5 bases at J, with 2 bases in the middle. This CDR3 has 12 amino acids. Germline loops: CDR1 LGHNA, CDR2 YNFKEQ. CDR3 region: CASSQATGELFF. The DNA of the CDR3 is TGTGCCAGCAGCCAAGCTACCGGGGAGCTGTTTTTT.

The CDR3 spells CASSLVRGTEFF. For the CDR3, the DNA is TGCGCCAGCAGCTTGGTTCGGGGTACGGAGTTCTTC. The chain joins TRBV5-1 to TRBJ2-1, with D possibly TRBD2 on 5 matching bases. The CDR3 totals 12 residues. Per germline, CDR1 SGHRS and CDR2 YFSETQ. V lost 0 bases and J lost 14, with 12 bases in between.

V is TRBV19 and J is TRBJ2-1, with 8 bases matching TRBD2. Germline values: CDR1 LNHDA, CDR2 SQIVND (reference sequence). The CDR3 runs to 15 residues. With V trimmed by 7 bases and J by 2 bases, 7 bases remained unmatched. The CDR3 is CASIPGGGTYNEQFF. Written as DNA, the CDR3 is TGTGCCAGTATCCCAGGCGGGGGGACCTACAATGAGCAGTTCTTC.